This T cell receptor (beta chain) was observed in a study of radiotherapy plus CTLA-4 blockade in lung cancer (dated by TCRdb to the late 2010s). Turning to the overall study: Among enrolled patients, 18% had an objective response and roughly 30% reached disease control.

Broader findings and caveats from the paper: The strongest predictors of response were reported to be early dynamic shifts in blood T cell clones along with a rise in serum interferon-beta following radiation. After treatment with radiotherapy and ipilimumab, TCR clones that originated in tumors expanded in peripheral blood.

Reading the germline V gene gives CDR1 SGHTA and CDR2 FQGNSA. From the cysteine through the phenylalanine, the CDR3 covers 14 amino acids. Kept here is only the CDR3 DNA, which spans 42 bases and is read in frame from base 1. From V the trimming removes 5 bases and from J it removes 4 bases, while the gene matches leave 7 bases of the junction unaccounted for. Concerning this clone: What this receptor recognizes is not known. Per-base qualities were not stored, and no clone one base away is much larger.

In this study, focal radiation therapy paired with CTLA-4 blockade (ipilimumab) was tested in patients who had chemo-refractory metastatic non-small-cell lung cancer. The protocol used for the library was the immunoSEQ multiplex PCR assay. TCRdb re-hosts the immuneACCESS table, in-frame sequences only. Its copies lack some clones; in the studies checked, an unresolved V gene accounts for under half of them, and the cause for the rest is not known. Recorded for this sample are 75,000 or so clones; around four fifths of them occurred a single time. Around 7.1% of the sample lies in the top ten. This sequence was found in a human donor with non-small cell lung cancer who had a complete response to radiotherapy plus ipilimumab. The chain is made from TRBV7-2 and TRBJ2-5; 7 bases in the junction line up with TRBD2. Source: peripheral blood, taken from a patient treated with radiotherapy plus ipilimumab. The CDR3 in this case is CASSPGGGRETQYF. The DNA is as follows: TGTGCCAGCAGCCCAGGAGGCGGGAGAGAGACCCAGTACTTC.